This T cell receptor beta chain was recorded in a study of cytomegalovirus exposure and HLA in healthy donors (TCRdb year 2017). In the study overall: An earlier analysis of around 600 of the donors reported about 250 Gb of sequence data and more than 90 million unique TCR beta sequences from some 180 million T cells. An early release that covered roughly 600 HLA-typed donors contained about 290 gigabases of sequencing data and around 85 million unique TCR sequences. Among the roughly 380 genotyped donors, around 81% belonged to the genetic ancestry cluster associated with self-reported Caucasian donors. The study was designed to test whether signatures of past pathogen exposure could be identified by cataloging public T cell receptors. The T cell repertoires of about 700 subjects were profiled by immunosequencing and related to cytomegalovirus serostatus. Along with the approximately 700-subject first cohort, a separate validation cohort of about 110 different subjects was used. The study combined high-throughput TCR immunosequencing, statistical association of individual TCRs with disease status, and machine learning to predict cytomegalovirus infection status. A later analysis re-analyzed previously published TCR beta repertoires from 650 to 800 donors and added high-resolution HLA genotyping to study TCR occurrence patterns. Rather than using new phenotypic data, the later analysis identified candidate immune exposures from TCR beta sequences and from how often those sequences occurred across donors. An earlier analysis of approximately 630 of the donors applied high-throughput TCR beta sequencing to assess whether each TCR beta V gene segment acted as functional or pseudogenic. Donor age, sex, ethnicity and CMV serostatus were compiled alongside the repertoire data. A later genetic analysis used genome-wide SNP genotypes for about 60% of the roughly 700 donors, treating that subset as a discovery cohort. Every discovery cohort repertoire had been produced on one sequencing platform. Class I and class II HLA loci were covered by the typing at four-digit resolution. Typing coverage differed by locus: A, B, C, DRB1 and DQB1 were typed in roughly 629-630 donors, DQA1 in approximately 520, DPA1 in 600 to 610, and DPB1 in 450 to 480. Several DR-DQ haplotypes were treated as single units for association and clustering because of strong linkage in the cohort. Among 398 genotyped donors of the cohort, an average of roughly 230,000 unique TCR beta nucleotide sequences was sequenced per donor, of which 15% to 20% were non-productive.

Study-wide findings and limitations: According to a later analysis, parvovirus B19, influenza, CMV and Epstein-Barr virus appeared linked to several top co-occurrence clusters. Presence/absence analyses assumed roughly uniform sequencing depth across donors, an assumption that may not hold. Broadly in line with IMGT annotations, most TCR beta V segments showed up in productive rearrangements about 87% or about 30% of the time in an earlier analysis of around 600 of the donors. A few of the identified cytomegalovirus-associated TCR beta chains were confirmed in vitro to be specific for cytomegalovirus antigens. A later analysis associated 15,000 to 20,000 TCR beta sequences with specific HLA alleles at a false discovery rate of 0.05. A further reported finding was that TCR beta sequences accurately predicted the HLA-A and HLA-B alleles for most subjects in the first cohort. When HLA alleles, especially DR and DQ, strongly co-occurred, attributing TCR associations to individual alleles was difficult. In a later analysis, most CMV-associated TCR beta chains were found to appear HLA-restricted, with HLA associations seemingly driven largely by CMV exposure. In a later analysis, the rate of TCR association differed among HLA loci, with DRB1 alleles having the most associated TCRs and HLA-C alleles having the fewest. A later analysis found that HLA-associated TCR beta chains were more clonally expanded and had lower generation probabilities than equally common non-associated chains. The authors suggested that the approach could potentially be generalized to other disease states and immunological phenotypes. A group of highly shared sequence variants was considered likely to be a technical artifact of the sequencing pipeline. Over 15 rarely observed V segments, including chromosome 9 orphons, were excluded from the earlier analysis of several hundred of the donors because counts were too low. The classifier was reported to diagnose cytomegalovirus status with high specificity and sensitivity in both the original cohort and the validation cohort. Linkage disequilibrium might explain the correlated functional status among segregating V segments, but an unknown experimental factor could not be ruled out. HLA typing was unavailable for some donors at each locus, so association tests used only the typed subset. A later genetic analysis reported fewer N-insertions in productive TCRs among donors in an Asian-associated ancestry cluster than the roughly 620-donor mean. In the study, about 150 TCR beta chains were listed as associated with cytomegalovirus. Because the 87-base-pair reads could not distinguish some IMGT-functional V segments, including TRBV6-2 and TRBV6-3, those segments were excluded. V-gene and J-gene trimming of TCR beta chains was associated with a missense DCLRE1C variant in a later genetic analysis, and the association was replicated in an independent cohort. Immune exposure information for the cohort was limited to CMV serostatus. Most TCR sequences were seen in very few donors, while some public TCRs were found in many individuals. This cohort had only TCR beta chains sequenced, and the lack of alpha or paired-chain data limited which features could be detected.

The cohort was made up of about 610 healthy bone marrow donors. At the time of sampling, every cohort member was nominally healthy, though immune exposures that went unrecorded were likely present. The donor tested CMV seropositive and was one of the 289 seropositive cohort members. A peripheral blood sample was provided by each donor, and peripheral blood mononuclear cells were used for TCR beta sequencing. Genomic DNA was extracted from the blood cell samples with the Qiagen DNeasy Blood Extraction Kit. As to this clone: This clone's antigen is unknown. Base-call qualities are not available, and no considerably larger clone is one nucleotide away.

Libraries were made using the immunoSEQ multiplex PCR assay. A mixture of 60 forward primers for TCR Vbeta segments and 13 reverse primers for TCR Jbeta segments was used in the multiplex PCR. The CDR3 region of rearranged TCR beta genes was amplified from genomic DNA with a multiplex PCR assay. The amplified TCR beta libraries were sequenced on the Illumina HiSeq System as 87-base-pair reads. The study's processing was this. Across the 666 repertoires, a later analysis counted 80 million or so unique TCR beta chains, roughly 11 million of which were shared by at least two donors. Raw reads were error-corrected and collapsed into unique sequences by a nearest-neighbor algorithm in which closely related sequences were merged to remove PCR and sequencing errors. V, D and J gene segments were assigned by aligning CDR3 sequences to IMGT reference sequences. For a sequence to be retained, at least a six-nucleotide match to both a V gene segment and a J gene segment was required. Rearrangements were called productive when the CDR3 lacked stop codons and stayed in frame with V and J; all others were non-productive. CDR3 was defined by IMGT convention, running from the second conserved V-encoded cysteine to the conserved J-encoded phenylalanine. In an earlier analysis of around 600 of the donors, sequences lacking an unambiguous match to a single V gene segment were excluded. An earlier analysis of several hundred of the donors called V segments functional above 56.7% productive rearrangements and segregating when the between-donor standard deviation exceeded 5%. A statistical classification framework was developed to diagnose cytomegalovirus status using the catalog of TCR beta chain sequences. V and J gene assignment, in a later analysis, came from comparing TCR nucleotide sequences with IMGT/GENE-DB human TR gene sequences. A later analysis assigned CDR3 sequences and most-parsimonious VDJ recombination scenarios with the TCRdist pipeline. A later analysis defined each TCR beta chain by its CDR3 amino acid sequence plus V-gene family, and excluded reads lacking a unique V-gene family. To address suspected cross-contamination and a sequencing artifact, a later analysis removed roughly 580 highly shared, low-generation-probability nucleotide sequences. In a later analysis, a clonal expansion index for each public chain was calculated from normalized within-repertoire ranks of inferred template counts. A later analysis computed generation probabilities with a VDJ recombination model fitted to out-of-frame rearrangements, and checked the results against IGoR. In a later analysis, TCR-TCR, TCR-HLA and TCR-CMV co-occurrence was scored with hypergeometric tests, and a repertoire-size bias correction was applied to TCR pairs. A later analysis estimated false discovery rates by permuting HLA or CMV assignments 20 times. In a later analysis, co-occurring TCRs were grouped with DBSCAN, and TCRdist sequence similarity was added when clustering was performed within HLA-allele-positive subsets. Repertoires with fewer than 30,000 or more than 120,000 public chains, plus five repertoires with anomalous nucleotide sharing, were excluded from co-occurrence clustering. TCRdb holds this immuneACCESS table with in-frame rearrangements only. Some clones are missing; in checked studies, unresolved V genes explain under half, and the rest has no known cause. The V and J calls and clone size are taken from that table; D and trimming were inferred from the DNA. Here the sample has roughly 60,000 clones; 70% occur a single time. Just under 20% of the sample goes to the ten largest clones.

The CDR3 contains 16 residues, cysteine and phenylalanine counted. Just CDR3 DNA is preserved here, 48 bases in frame from base 1. Trimming accounts for 1 base at V and 3 bases at J, while the number of junction bases matched to no gene is 8. Taken from the germline V gene, the CDR1 and CDR2 loops are SGHTA and FQGNSA. This sequence originates from an older woman in good health and CMV-seropositive. The sample was PBMCs. Here the chain combines TRBV7-2 and TRBJ2-7, with 8 junctional bases fitting TRBD1. The nucleotide sequence reads TGTGCCAGCAGCTTAGAGCCGACAGGGGCAGGCTACGAGCAGTACTTC. Its protein product is CASSLEPTGAGYEQYF.